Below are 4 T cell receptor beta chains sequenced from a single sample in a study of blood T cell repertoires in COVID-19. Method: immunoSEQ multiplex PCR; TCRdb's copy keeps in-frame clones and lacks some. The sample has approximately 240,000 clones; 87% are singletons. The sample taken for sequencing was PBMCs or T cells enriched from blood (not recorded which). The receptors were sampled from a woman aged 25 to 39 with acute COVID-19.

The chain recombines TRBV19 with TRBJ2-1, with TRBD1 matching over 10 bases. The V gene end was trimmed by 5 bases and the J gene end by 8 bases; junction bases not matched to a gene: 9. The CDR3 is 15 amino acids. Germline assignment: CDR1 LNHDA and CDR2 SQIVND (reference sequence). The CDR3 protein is CASSDRTGGVYEQFF. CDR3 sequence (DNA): TGTGCCAGTAGTGACCGGACAGGGGGGGTTTATGAGCAGTTCTTC. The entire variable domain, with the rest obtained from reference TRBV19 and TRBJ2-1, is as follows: DGGITQSPKYLFRKEGQNVTLSCEQNLNHDAMYWYRQDPGQGLRLIYYSQIVNDFQKGDIAEGYSVSREKKESFPLTVTSAQKNPTAFYLCASSDRTGGVYEQFFGPGTRLTVL.

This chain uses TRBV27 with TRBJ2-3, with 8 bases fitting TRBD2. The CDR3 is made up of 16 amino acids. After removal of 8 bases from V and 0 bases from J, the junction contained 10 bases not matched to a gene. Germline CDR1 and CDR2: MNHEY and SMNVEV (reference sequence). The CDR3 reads CASREASGRSTDTQYF. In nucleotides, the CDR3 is TGTGCCAGCCGGGAGGCTAGCGGGCGGAGCACAGATACGCAGTATTTT.

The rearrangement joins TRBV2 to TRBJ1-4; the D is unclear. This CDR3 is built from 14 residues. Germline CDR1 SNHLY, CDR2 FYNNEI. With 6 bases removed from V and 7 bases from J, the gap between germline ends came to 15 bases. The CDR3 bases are TGTGCCAGCAGCCGGAGGACTCAGAGTGAAAAACTGTTTTTT. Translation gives CASSRRTQSEKLFF.

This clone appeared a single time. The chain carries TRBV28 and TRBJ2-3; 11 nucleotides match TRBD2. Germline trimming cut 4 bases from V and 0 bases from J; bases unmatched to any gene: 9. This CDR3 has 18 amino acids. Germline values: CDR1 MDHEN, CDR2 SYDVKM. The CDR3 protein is CASSSRLAGPSSTDTQYF. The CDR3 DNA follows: TGTGCCAGCAGTTCCCGACTAGCGGGACCGTCTAGCACAGATACGCAGTATTTT.